The 19 T cell receptor beta chains listed next were all sequenced from one sample in a study of beta chain features in type 1 diabetes. General study findings and limits: For Type 1 diabetes patients, all four CD4+ subsets carried TCRB CDR3s that were moderately but significantly shorter.

Their specific antigens are unknown. The sequenced template was cDNA made from the entire isolated RNA. Produced via immunoSEQ multiplex PCR; TCRdb's table is partial and in-frame only. This table holds over 300,000 clones, around 9.3% found once. Sequenced sample: central memory CD4+ T cells from blood. The receptors originated from a young man with type 1 diabetes.

A few counts support this clone. V gene TRBV7-9 combines with J gene TRBJ2-1; 14 bases are a match to TRBD2. The CDR3 loop spans 17 amino acids. The J segment lost 4 bases and the V segment lost 5 bases, leaving 7 bases of the junction unmatched. In germline, CDR1 is SEHNR, CDR2 FQNEAQ (reference sequence). CDR3 region: CASSPGTSGGGYNEQFF. The CDR3 region has the DNA TGTGCCAGCAGCCCCGGGACTAGCGGGGGAGGGTACAATGAGCAGTTCTTC.

This clone was found a few times. The sample holds other DNA sequences that translate to the same CDR3. The V gene is TRBV4-3, the J gene TRBJ2-5, with TRBD2 matching over 13 bases. From germline, CDR1 is LGHNA and CDR2 YSLEER. V trimming: 1 base; J trimming: 2 bases; junction bases outside the gene matches: 1. The CDR3 is 16 residues long. In nucleotides, the CDR3 is TGCGCCAGCAGCCAAGGGGGACTAGCGGGGCAAGAGACCCAGTACTTC. Translating it yields CASSQGGLAGQETQYF.

The J gene is TRBJ2-5, the V gene TRBV7-2; 8 bases fit TRBD2. CDR1 is SGHTA and CDR2 is FQGNSA in the germline V gene. The CDR3 sequence is 15 residues long. J gave up 3 bases and V 1 base, and 4 bases lay outside the gene matches. CDR3 in amino acids: CASSLGFSGEETQYF. CDR3 nucleotides: TGTGCCAGCAGCTTAGGCTTTAGCGGGGAAGAGACCCAGTACTTC.

This clone was recorded a few times. This chain connects TRBV6-1 to TRBJ1-2, with D uncertain. The CDR3 is 13 amino acids. V lost 3 bases to trimming and J lost 3 bases, with 8 bases between them. Germline lookup yields CDR1 MNHNS and CDR2 SASEGT. CDR3 sequence: CASSDRQDYGYTF. CDR3 nucleotide sequence: TGTGCCAGCAGTGACAGACAAGACTATGGCTACACCTTC.

The V gene is TRBV5-6, the J gene TRBJ2-3; 11 positions agree with TRBD2. With 4 bases clipped from V and 8 bases from J, the junction kept 6 bases outside the gene matches. Germline V gene data show CDR1 as SGHDT and CDR2 as YYEEEE. The CDR3 has 14 residues. CDR3 sequence: CASSLLAGGRTQYF. CDR3 nucleotides: TGTGCCAGCAGCCTTCTAGCGGGGGGTCGTACGCAGTATTTT. The whole variable domain, remainder taken from reference TRBV5-6 and TRBJ2-3, is DAGVTQSPTHLIKTRGQQVTLRCSPKSGHDTVSWYQQALGQGPQFIFQYYEEEERQRGNFPDRFSGHQFPNYSSELNVNALLLGDSALYLCASSLLAGGRTQYFGPGTRLTVL.

This clone was counted a few times. J is TRBJ1-2 and V is TRBV5-1; the D is unclear. Germline-derived CDR1 and CDR2 are SGHRS and YFSETQ. V was trimmed by 2 bases and J by 7 bases, leaving 24 bases between them. This CDR3 spans 17 amino acids. CDR3 sequence: CASSLTTTNMVMGGYTF. CDR3 nucleotides: TGCGCCAGCAGCTTAACAACGACGAACATGGTGATGGGTGGCTACACCTTC.

The chain uses TRBV28 and TRBJ1-3; D gene ambiguous. Trimming stripped 6 bases from V and 1 base from J, with 4 bases between. The CDR3 sequence is 12 residues long. The germline V gene has CDR1 MDHEN and CDR2 SYDVKM. The CDR3 DNA reads as TGTGCCAGCAGGGAATCTGGAAACACCATATATTTT. This encodes CASRESGNTIYF.

This clone has just a few counts. This sequence joins TRBV7-9 and TRBJ2-1; 11 bases match TRBD1. Germline loops: CDR1 SEHNR, CDR2 FQNEAQ (reference sequence). Losses at the gene ends were 7 bases for V and 4 bases for J; bases not matched to a gene: 9. This CDR3 comprises 16 residues. DNA for the CDR3: TGTGCCAGCACCTCGACCGGGACAGGGGGTTACAATGAGCAGTTCTTC. Translated, it gives CASTSTGTGGYNEQFF. Full variable domain (remainder filled in from reference TRBV7-9 and TRBJ2-1): DTGVSQNPRHKITKRGQNVTFRCDPISEHNRLYWYRQTLGQGPEFLTYFQNEAQLEKSRLLSDRFSAERPKGSFSTLEIQRTEQGDSAMYLCASTSTGTGGYNEQFFGPGTRLTVL.

This clone was seen only a few times. Distinct nucleotide sequences in the sample also encode this CDR3. The chain links TRBV27 to TRBJ1-5; TRBD1 agrees at 9 bases. Trimming took 3 bases from V and 0 from J; bases not matched to a gene: 3. The germline gives CDR1 MNHEY, CDR2 SMNVEV (reference sequence). CDR3 size: 16 residues. CDR3 region: CASSFSTGGSNQPQHF. The CDR3 DNA reads as TGTGCCAGCAGTTTCTCGACAGGGGGTAGCAATCAGCCCCAGCATTTT.

This clone was seen only a few times. CDR3 coding DNA: TGTGCCAGCAGCTTCTTGGCAGGGGGCAGGACTGAAGCTTTCTTT. Its protein is CASSFLAGGRTEAFF. The J gene is TRBJ1-1, the V gene TRBV9, with TRBD1 identical over 8 bases. Per germline, CDR1 SGDLS and CDR2 YYNGEE. CDR3 length: 15 amino acids. The V and J ends lost 4 bases and 5 bases, in that order; junction bases with no gene match: 10. The entire variable domain, with the rest obtained from reference TRBV9 and TRBJ1-1, is as follows: DSGVTQTPKHLITATGQRVTLRCSPRSGDLSVYWYQQSLDQGLQFLIQYYNGEERAKGNILERFSAQQFPDLHSELNLSSLELGDSALYFCASSFLAGGRTEAFFGQGTRLTVV.

The table lists this clone with a few counts. V gene TRBV7-2 combines with J gene TRBJ1-6; D call uncertain. V lost 0 bases and J lost 4, with 13 bases in between. The CDR3 length is 17 residues. Germline lookup yields CDR1 SGHTA and CDR2 FQGNSA. Here the CDR3 reads CASSLAGRAIYNSPLHF. The CDR3 bases are TGTGCCAGCAGCTTAGCTGGCCGGGCGATTTATAATTCACCCCTCCACTTT.

The rearrangement uses TRBV25-1 and TRBJ1-2; possible D gene TRBD1, 5 bases. CDR3 length: 15 residues. CDR1 is MGHDK and CDR2 is SYGVNS in the germline V gene. V lost 2 bases to trimming and J lost 5 bases, with 15 bases between them. CDR3 DNA: TGTGCCAGCAGTGAAGCGGGGGGTCCGGGGTATGGCTACACCTTC. Its translation: CASSEAGGPGYGYTF.

This clone was observed a handful of times. V gene TRBV28 combines with J gene TRBJ2-4, with D perhaps assigned TRBD1 or TRBD2 (5 bases each). Germline CDR1 reads MDHEN; CDR2 reads SYDVKM. Trimming pared 3 bases from V and 3 bases from J, leaving 12 bases between. The CDR3 covers 15 residues. The CDR3 nucleotides are TGTGCCAGCAGTTTGGTTGGGACCCGCAAAAACATTCAGTACTTC. As protein: CASSLVGTRKNIQYF.

This clone was picked up a small number of times. CDR3 nucleotides: TGTGCCAGCGGTTGGAGTGAAAAACTGTTTTTT. It codes for CASGWSEKLFF. V usage is TRBV6-5 and J usage is TRBJ1-4; D unresolved. Germline V gene sequence: CDR1 MNHEY, CDR2 SVGAGI. The CDR3 has 11 amino acids. Trimming cost V 8 bases and J 7 bases, with 8 bases left between them.

This clone showed up just a few times. V gene TRBV7-8 combines with J gene TRBJ2-5, with 7 bases that match TRBD1. The ends lost 4 bases at V and 3 bases at J; junction bases unmatched: 2. Germline CDR1 and CDR2: SGHVS and FQNEAQ. The CDR3 is made up of 13 amino acids. The CDR3 loop reads CASSSGQKETQYF. The CDR3 nucleotides read TGTGCCAGCAGCTCGGGACAGAAAGAGACCCAGTACTTC.

V and J are TRBV9 and TRBJ2-3; 7 nucleotides line up with TRBD1. The CDR3 is 15 amino acids. Germline-derived CDR1 and CDR2 are SGDLS and YYNGEE. The V and J ends lost 3 bases and 2 bases, in that order; junction bases with no gene match: 6. The DNA for the CDR3 is TGTGCCAGCAGCGAGACAGGGCTTCTCACAGATACGCAGTATTTT. Its translation is CASSETGLLTDTQYF.

The rearrangement joins TRBV18 to TRBJ1-1; a weak D match, TRBD1 (6 bases). CDR1 and CDR2 (germline): KGHSH, LQKENI. This CDR3 spans 13 amino acids. V lost 5 bases and J lost 1, with 8 bases in between. CDR3 coding DNA: TGTGCCAGCTCAGGACAGAAGAACACTGAAGCTTTCTTT. It specifies CASSGQKNTEAFF.

This clone was seen a few times. The chain carries TRBV4-3 and TRBJ2-3; 10 nucleotides agree with TRBD2. V lost 1 base to trimming and J lost 9 bases; unmatched junction nucleotides: 13. Germline V gene data show CDR1 as LGHNA and CDR2 as YSLEER. There are 17 residues in the CDR3. The CDR3 region is CASSQVQRGGRGGTQYF. The CDR3 DNA reads TGCGCCAGCAGCCAAGTCCAGCGGGGGGGCCGAGGGGGCACGCAGTATTTT.

This clone was observed a handful of times. This sequence joins TRBV28 and TRBJ2-3; D not certain. This CDR3 is built from 11 residues. Trimming pared 5 bases from V and 6 bases from J, leaving 6 bases between. Germline V CDR1 and CDR2: MDHEN, SYDVKM. DNA of the CDR3: TGTGCCAGCAGTATGAGGGATACGCAGTATTTT. This gives the protein CASSMRDTQYF. The full variable domain, completed using reference TRBV28 and TRBJ2-3, is DVKVTQSSRYLVKRTGEKVFLECVQDMDHENMFWYRQDPGLGLRLIYFSYDVKMKEKGDIPEGYSVSREKKERFSLILESASTNQTSMYLCASSMRDTQYFGPGTRLTVL.